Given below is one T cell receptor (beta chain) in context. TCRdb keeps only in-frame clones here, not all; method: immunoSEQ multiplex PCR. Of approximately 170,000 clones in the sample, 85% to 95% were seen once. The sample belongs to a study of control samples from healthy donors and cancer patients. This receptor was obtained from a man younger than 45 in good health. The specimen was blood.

The CDR3 region is CASSPLANYGYTF. The CDR3 DNA is TGTGCCAGCAGCCCCCTAGCTAACTATGGCTACACCTTC. V gene TRBV28 combines with J gene TRBJ1-2; unclear D gene. This CDR3 has 13 amino acids. CDR1 is MDHEN, CDR2 SYDVKM, per germline. Deletions cut 6 bases from V and 0 bases from J, with 8 bases between.